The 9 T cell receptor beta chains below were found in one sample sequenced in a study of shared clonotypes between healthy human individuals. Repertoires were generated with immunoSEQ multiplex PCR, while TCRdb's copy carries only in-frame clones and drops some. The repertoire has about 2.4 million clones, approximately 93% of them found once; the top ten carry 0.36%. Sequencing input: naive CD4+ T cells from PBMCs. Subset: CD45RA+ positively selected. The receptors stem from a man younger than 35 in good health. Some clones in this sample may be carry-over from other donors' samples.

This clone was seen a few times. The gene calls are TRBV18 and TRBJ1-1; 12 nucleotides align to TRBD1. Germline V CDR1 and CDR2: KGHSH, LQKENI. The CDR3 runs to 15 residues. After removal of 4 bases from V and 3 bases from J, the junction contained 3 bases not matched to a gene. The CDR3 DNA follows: TGTGCCAGCTCACTTGGGACAGGGGGCTACACTGAAGCTTTCTTT. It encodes CASSLGTGGYTEAFF.

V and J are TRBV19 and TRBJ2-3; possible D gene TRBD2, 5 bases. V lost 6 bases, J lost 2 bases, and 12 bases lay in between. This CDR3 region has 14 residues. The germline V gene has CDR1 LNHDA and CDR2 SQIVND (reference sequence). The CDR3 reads CASRDSLYTDTQYF. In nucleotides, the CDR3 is TGTGCCAGTAGGGACTCCCTATACACAGATACGCAGTATTTT.

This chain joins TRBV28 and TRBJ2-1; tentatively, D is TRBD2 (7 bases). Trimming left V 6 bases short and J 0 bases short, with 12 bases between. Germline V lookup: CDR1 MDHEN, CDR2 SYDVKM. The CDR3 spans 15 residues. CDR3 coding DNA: TGTGCCAGCAGGCCCGGGGGGCACTCCTACAATGAGCAGTTCTTC. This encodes CASRPGGHSYNEQFF.

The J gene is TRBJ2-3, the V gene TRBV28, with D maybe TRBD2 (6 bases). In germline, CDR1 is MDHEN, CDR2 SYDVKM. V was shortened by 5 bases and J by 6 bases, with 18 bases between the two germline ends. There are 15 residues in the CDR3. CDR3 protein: CASSPAGRPPDTQYF. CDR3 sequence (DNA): TGTGCCAGCAGTCCCGCGGGACGACCCCCGGATACGCAGTATTTT.

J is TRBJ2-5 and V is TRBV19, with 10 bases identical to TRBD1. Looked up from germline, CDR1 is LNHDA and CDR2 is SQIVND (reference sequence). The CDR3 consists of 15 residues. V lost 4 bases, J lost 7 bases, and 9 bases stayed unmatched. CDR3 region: CASSKGQGPLSTQYF. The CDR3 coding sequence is TGTGCCAGTAGTAAGGGACAGGGGCCTCTCTCGACCCAGTACTTC.

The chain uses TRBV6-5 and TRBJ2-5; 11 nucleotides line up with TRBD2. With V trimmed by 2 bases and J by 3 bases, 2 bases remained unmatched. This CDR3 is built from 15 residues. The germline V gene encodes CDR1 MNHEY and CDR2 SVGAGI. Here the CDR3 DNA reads TGTGCCAGCAGTTACAGGGGACTAGCGGAAGAGACCCAGTACTTC. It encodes CASSYRGLAEETQYF.

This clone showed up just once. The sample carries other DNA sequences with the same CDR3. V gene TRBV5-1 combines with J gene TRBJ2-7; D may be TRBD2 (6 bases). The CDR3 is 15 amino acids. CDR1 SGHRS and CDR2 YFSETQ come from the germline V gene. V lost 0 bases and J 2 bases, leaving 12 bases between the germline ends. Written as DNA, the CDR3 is TGCGCCAGCAGCTTGGACGGGACTTCCCCCTACGAGCAGTACTTC. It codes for CASSLDGTSPYEQYF.

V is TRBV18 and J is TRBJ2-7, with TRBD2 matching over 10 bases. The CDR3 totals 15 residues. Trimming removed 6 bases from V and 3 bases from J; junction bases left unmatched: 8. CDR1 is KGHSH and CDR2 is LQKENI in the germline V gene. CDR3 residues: CASSQTSGSLYEQYF. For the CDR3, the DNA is TGTGCCAGCTCGCAGACTAGCGGGTCCCTCTACGAGCAGTACTTC.

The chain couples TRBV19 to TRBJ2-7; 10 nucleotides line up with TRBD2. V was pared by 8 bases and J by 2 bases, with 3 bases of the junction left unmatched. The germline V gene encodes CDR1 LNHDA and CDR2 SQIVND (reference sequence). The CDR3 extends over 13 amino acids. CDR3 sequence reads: CASRTSGAYEQYF. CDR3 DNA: TGTGCCAGTCGGACTAGCGGCGCCTACGAGCAGTACTTC.